Listed below are T cell receptor beta chains from one sample, sequenced in a study of T-cell reconstitution after alpha-beta-depleted transplantation in children. Each CDR3 protein gets one entry after TCRdb re-called the PCR reads with MiXCR. This sample yields 300,000 or so distinct CDR3 sequences, of which approximately 9.8% are seen a single time; 10% belongs to the top ten. The source material was PBMCs from the stem cell graft donor, sampled from the stem cell graft. The receptors here all came from a human donor who donated a stem cell graft to a child with SCID. The CDR3 runs from the conserved cysteine through the conserved F or W. The order of the fields is J gene, clone size, D gene, V gene, CDR3 protein, CDR3 DNA. The D gene is left open where the match is weak. Some rows have no size entry. The others give once, few or many, or a class for an expanded clone.

TRBJ2-3 | few | TRBD1 | TRBV20-1 | CSARDRDRVGDTQYF | TGCAGTGCTAGAGATCGGGACAGGGTTGGAGATACGCAGTATTTT
TRBJ1-2 | - | TRBD1 | TRBV7-9 | CASSQQGTGGDYGYTF | TGTGCCAGCAGCCAGCAGGGGACAGGGGGCGACTATGGCTACACCTTC
TRBJ2-7 | few | - | TRBV19 | CASSIFWGPWEQYF | TGTGCCAGTAGTATTTTCTGGGGGCCATGGGAGCAGTACTTC
TRBJ2-2 | many | TRBD2 | TRBV6-5 | CASRAGTSGGQGELFF | TGTGCCAGCAGAGCCGGGACTAGCGGGGGCCAAGGGGAGCTGTTTTTT
TRBJ2-1 | few | TRBD2 | TRBV10-2 | CASNNLAGPLNEQFF | TGCGCCAGCAACAATCTAGCGGGGCCTCTCAATGAGCAGTTCTTC
TRBJ1-4 | many | TRBD1 | TRBV2 | CASRPTWTGANEKLFF | TGTGCCAGCCGTCCCACTTGGACAGGCGCTAATGAAAAACTGTTTTTT
TRBJ1-2 | many | - | TRBV9 | CASSARDTSYGYTF | TGTGCCAGCAGCGCCCGGGACACTTCTTATGGCTACACCTTC
TRBJ1-5 | few | - | TRBV15 | CATSRGGSNQPQHF | TGTGCCACCAGCAGAGGGGGTAGCAATCAGCCCCAGCATTTT
TRBJ2-2 | many | - | TRBV5-1 | CASSSRTVNTGELFF | TGCGCCAGCAGCTCCCGGACAGTTAACACCGGGGAGCTGTTTTTT
TRBJ2-1 | - | - | TRBV12-3/TRBV12-4 | CASSLHSLREQFF | TGTGCCAGCAGTTTACACTCACTTAGGGAGCAGTTCTTC
TRBJ2-4 | few | TRBD1 | TRBV5-1 | CASSPLPTGSLAKNIQYF | TGCGCCAGCAGCCCATTACCGACAGGGAGTCTAGCCAAAAACATTCAGTACTTC
TRBJ2-1 | - | - | TRBV2 | CASSVFVAGNNEQFF | TGTGCCAGCAGTGTTTTCGTGGCCGGCAACAATGAGCAGTTCTTC
TRBJ2-2 | - | TRBD1 | TRBV6-5 | CASSFARDRLLNTGELFF | TGTGCCAGCAGTTTCGCCCGGGACAGGCTTTTAAACACCGGGGAGCTGTTTTTT
TRBJ1-6 | few | - | TRBV19 | CASSGERGNTSPLHF | TGTGCCAGTAGTGGGGAGCGGGGGAATACCTCACCCCTCCACTTT
TRBJ2-3 | few | - | TRBV2 | CASSIPGQITDTQYF | TGTGCCAGCAGTATCCCGGGACAAATCACAGATACGCAGTATTTT
TRBJ2-5 | - | TRBD1 | TRBV9 | CASSERGLWAETQYF | TGTGCCAGCAGCGAGAGGGGGCTCTGGGCAGAGACCCAGTACTTC
TRBJ2-7 | few | TRBD2 | TRBV12-3/TRBV12-4 | CASSFRTDPGLAGGFSYEQYF | TGTGCCAGCAGTTTCCGGACGGACCCAGGACTAGCGGGGGGGTTCTCCTACGAGCAGTACTTC
TRBJ2-1 | few | TRBD2 | TRBV7-2 | CASRKSGGAIHEQFF | TGTGCCAGCAGGAAAAGCGGGGGGGCCATCCATGAGCAGTTCTTC
TRBJ2-1 | - | TRBD2 | TRBV7-9 | CASSPRGGSYNEQFF | TGTGCCAGCAGCCCCCGCGGGGGTTCCTACAATGAGCAGTTCTTC
TRBJ2-5 | - | TRBD1 | TRBV12-3/TRBV12-4 | CASSSGQASSTQYF | TGTGCCAGCAGTTCCGGACAGGCATCTTCCACCCAGTACTTC